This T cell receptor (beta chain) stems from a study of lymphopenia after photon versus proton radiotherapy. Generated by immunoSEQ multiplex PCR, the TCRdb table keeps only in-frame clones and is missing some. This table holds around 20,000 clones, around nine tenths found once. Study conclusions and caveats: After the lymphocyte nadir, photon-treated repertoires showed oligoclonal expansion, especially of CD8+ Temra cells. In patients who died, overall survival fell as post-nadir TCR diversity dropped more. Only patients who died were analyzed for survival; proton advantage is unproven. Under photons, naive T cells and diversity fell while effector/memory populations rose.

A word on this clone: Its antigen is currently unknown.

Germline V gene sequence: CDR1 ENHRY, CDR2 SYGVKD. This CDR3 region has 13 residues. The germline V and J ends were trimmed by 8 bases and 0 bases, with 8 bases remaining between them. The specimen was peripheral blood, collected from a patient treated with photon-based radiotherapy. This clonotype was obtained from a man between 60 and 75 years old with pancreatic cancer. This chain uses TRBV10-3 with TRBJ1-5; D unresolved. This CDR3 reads CAIGIDSNQPQHF. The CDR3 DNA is TGTGCCATCGGCATTGATAGCAATCAGCCCCAGCATTTT.